A selection of T cell receptor beta chains follows, all from one sample in a study of chemoradiotherapy in HPV16-positive cancers. Only in-frame clones appear in the TCRdb table, and some are missing; sequencing was by immunoSEQ multiplex PCR. This sample has about 5,400 clones; about 89% occur once, and the top ten carry around 2%. This sample comprised blood, obtained from a patient who underwent chemoradiotherapy. The receptors derive from a human donor with HPV-associated anogenital cancer. The CDR3 runs from the conserved cysteine through the conserved F or W. The order of the fields is clone size, D gene, J gene, V gene, CDR3 DNA, CDR3 protein. D genes are given only for firm matches. Clone size appears in some rows only: once, few, many, or a class for an expanded clone.

-,-,TRBJ2-7,TRBV5-8,TGTGCCAGCAGCACACGAGTCCGACCCTACGAGCAGTACTTC,CASSTRVRPYEQYF
few,TRBD2,TRBJ2-1,TRBV6-4,TGTGCCAGCAGTGACGGGATAGCGGGAGTAGGTGAGCAGTTCTTC,CASSDGIAGVGEQFF
-,TRBD1,TRBJ1-1,TRBV6-5,TGTGCCAGCAGTTACTCGGGGTACAGGGGTTCAACTGAAGCTTTCTTT,CASSYSGYRGSTEAFF
-,-,TRBJ2-4,TRBV30,TGTGCCTGGAGTAAGGGCAGCCTTTCGGACTTC,CAWSKGSLSDF
few,-,TRBJ1-2,TRBV9,TGTGCCAGCAGCCCTGAGGGCGCGGGCTATGGCTACACCTTC,CASSPEGAGYGYTF
-,-,TRBJ2-7,TRBV7-9,TGTGCCAGCAGCCACACGGGACTCCCCTACGAGCAGTACTTC,CASSHTGLPYEQYF
once,-,TRBJ2-2,TRBV19,TGTGCCAGTAGTATTAGTCCCGATGCGAACGGGGAGCTGTTTTTT,CASSISPDANGELFF
once,-,TRBJ1-2,TRBV5-5,TGTGCCAGCAGCTTGGCCACCGGGAGCTATGGCTACACCTTC,CASSLATGSYGYTF
-,-,TRBJ2-7,TRBV12-5,TGTGCTAGTGGTTTGGTTGGGGGGAGAGCCTACGAGCAGTACTTC,CASGLVGGRAYEQYF
-,-,TRBJ1-1,TRBV6-1,TGTGCCAGCAGTGAAAACCTGCAGGTAGCTTTCTTT,CASSENLQVAFF
-,-,TRBJ2-7,TRBV7-6,TGTGCCAGCAGCTTAGCCTCCCGGGACCCCCCCTACGAGCAGTACTTC,CASSLASRDPPYEQYF
-,TRBD2,TRBJ2-1,TRBV6-1,TGTGCCAGCGGTACTAGCGGGAGGGCCATATCGCAGTTCTTC,CASGTSGRAISQFF
-,-,TRBJ1-2,TRBV27,TGTGCCAGCAGCCGGGGCTATGGCTACACCTTC,CASSRGYGYTF
-,-,TRBJ1-5,TRBV5-1,TGCGCCAGCAGCTTGGGGGGGGGAAATCAGCCCCAGCATTTT,CASSLGGGNQPQHF
-,TRBD1,TRBJ1-1,TRBV2,TGTGCCAGCAGTGAACTAAGGGGGCGAAACACTGAAGCTTTCTTT,CASSELRGRNTEAFF
-,TRBD1,TRBJ1-2,TRBV5-6,TGTGCCAGCAGCCCTTTTACCGGGACAGGATATGGCTACACCTTC,CASSPFTGTGYGYTF
once,-,TRBJ1-2,TRBV4-3,TGCGCCAGCAGCCAAGTGGGGGCAGGAGCTAACTATGGCTACACCTTC,CASSQVGAGANYGYTF
-,-,TRBJ2-3,TRBV7-2,TGTGCCAGCAGCTTAGTTGCCGGGAGAAGCGCAGATACGCAGTATTTT,CASSLVAGRSADTQYF
-,-,TRBJ1-2,TRBV5-1,TGCGCCAGCAGCATAACAGGAGAAAACTATGGCTACACCTTC,CASSITGENYGYTF
-,-,TRBJ1-6,TRBV5-4,TGTGCCAGCAGCTTGGCCGGGGGGAGCTCCTATAATTCACCCCTCCACTTT,CASSLAGGSSYNSPLHF
-,-,TRBJ2-6,TRBV7-9,TGTGCCAGCAGCTTAGGGACAGTAACCTCTGGGGCCAACGTCCTGACTTTC,CASSLGTVTSGANVLTF
large,TRBD1,TRBJ2-7,TRBV19,TGTGCCAGTAGTATAGAAGGGACAGCCCCCCTCGTCGGCGAGCAGTACTTC,CASSIEGTAPLVGEQYF
-,-,TRBJ2-7,TRBV27,TGTGCCAGCAGTTTAAGACGTCAGAGTCTCTACGAGCAGTACTTC,CASSLRRQSLYEQYF
-,-,TRBJ1-1,TRBV25-1,TGTGCCAGCAGTACCAAAGGGAGGGGATTGAACACTGAAGCTTTCTTT,CASSTKGRGLNTEAFF
-,TRBD1,TRBJ1-5,TRBV5-6,TGTGCCAGCAGCTGGACAGGGGGTCCCAATCAGCCCCAGCATTTT,CASSWTGGPNQPQHF
-,-,TRBJ1-2,TRBV7-9,TGTGCCAGCAGGCCGCGGGGGGACGATGGCTACACCTTC,CASRPRGDDGYTF
-,-,TRBJ1-6,TRBV7-2,TGTGCCAGCAGCGCGTGGCCTAGGGATAATTCACCCCTCCACTTT,CASSAWPRDNSPLHF
few,TRBD2,TRBJ2-5,TRBV7-2,TGTGCCAGCAGCTTAGGTGGGAGGGTCGGGGAGACCCAGTACTTC,CASSLGGRVGETQYF
-,TRBD1,TRBJ1-5,TRBV30,TGTGCCTGGACTACAGGGGGGGATCAGCCCCAGCATTTT,CAWTTGGDQPQHF
-,-,TRBJ2-2,TRBV7-6,TGTGCCAGCAGCGGGCTAACGACCGGGGAGCTGTTTTTT,CASSGLTTGELFF
-,-,TRBJ2-7,TRBV5-1,TGCGCCAGCAGCGTAACAGGTAACCGCGAGCAGTACTTC,CASSVTGNREQYF
-,-,TRBJ1-1,TRBV7-9,TGTGCGACCAACACTGAAGCTTTCTTT,CATNTEAFF
-,-,TRBJ1-1,TRBV7-9,TGTGCCAGCAGCTCCGGGGCCCAGAAGACCTGGAACACTGAAGCTTTCTTT,CASSSGAQKTWNTEAFF
-,TRBD1,TRBJ1-1,TRBV7-2,TGTGCCAGCAGCCTTCAGGGGGTTCGGAACACTGAAGCTTTCTTT,CASSLQGVRNTEAFF
-,-,TRBJ1-5,TRBV7-9,TGTGCCAGCAGCTCGTCTGGGGGGCCCAATCAGCCCCAGCATTTT,CASSSSGGPNQPQHF
-,TRBD1,TRBJ1-2,TRBV5-6,TGTGCCAGCAGCTTGGTTTCAGGGGGAGACACCTTC,CASSLVSGGDTF
-,TRBD1,TRBJ2-2,TRBV7-6,TGTGCCAGCAGCGCCCAACAGGGGGCGACCACCGGGGAGCTGTTTTTT,CASSAQQGATTGELFF
few,-,TRBJ1-4,TRBV19,TGTGCCAGTGTTGGCACTGCAACTAATGAAAAACTGTTTTTT,CASVGTATNEKLFF
-,-,TRBJ2-1,TRBV30,TGTGCCTGGAGTGTACGAGGGCCAAAGTTCTTC,CAWSVRGPKFF
few,TRBD2,TRBJ2-7,TRBV5-1,TGCGCCAGCAGCTTGGTTAGTAGCGGGAGCGAGCAGTACTTC,CASSLVSSGSEQYF
-,-,TRBJ2-1,TRBV23-1,TGCGCCAGCAGCTTGCGGCAAAGCTCCTACAATGAGCAGTTCTTC,CASSLRQSSYNEQFF